This TCR beta chain originates from a study of Ad26.COV2.S vaccination and SARS-CoV-2 variants. Study summary: Of the COV1001 trial arms, the Ad26.COV2.S arm included the donor.

The CDR3 is made up of 13 amino acids. V lost 7 bases, J lost 5 bases, and 3 bases stayed unmatched. The germline CDR1 and CDR2 sequences are SEHNR and FQNEAQ (reference sequence). Method: immunoSEQ multiplex PCR; TCRdb's copy keeps in-frame clones and lacks some. Of around 300,000 clones in the sample, about 87% were seen once. This sample's treatment: some 19 received Ad26.COV2.S at low or high dose, single or two shots; about 5 received placebo; per-sample allocation not given. Sampling was performed 63 days after the first vaccine or placebo injection. The sample here was peripheral blood, taken in a trial of Ad26.COV2.S vaccine versus placebo. The source is a person aged 18-60 years who received the Ad26.COV2.S COVID-19 vaccine or a placebo. The genes are TRBV7-9 and TRBJ1-1, with TRBD1 matching over 11 bases. The CDR3 DNA reads as TGTGCCAGCACGGGACAGGGGGGAACTGAAGCTTTCTTT. Its protein product is CASTGQGGTEAFF.